These T cell receptor beta chains were read from a single sample in a study of CXCR3-negative and CXCR3-positive naive CD8 T cells. TCRdb re-called the 5' RACE reads; every CDR3 protein appears as one record, without DNA. This sample lists over 20,000 distinct CDR3 sequences; its ten largest clones have 20% to 25%. The sequencing sample was made of memory CD8+ T cells from blood. All receptors derive from a human donor in good health. Some clones in this sample may be carry-over from other donors' samples. CDR3s include the opening cysteine and the closing phenylalanine or tryptophan. Clone size appears in some rows only: once, few, many, or a class for an expanded clone.

j_gene: TRBJ2-5
v_gene: TRBV29-1
abundance: NA
CDR3aa: CSVIGLEETQYF

j_gene: TRBJ2-5
v_gene: TRBV7-9
abundance: NA
CDR3aa: CASTSTGESMQTQYF

j_gene: TRBJ2-7
v_gene: TRBV6-1
abundance: medium-sized
CDR3aa: CASSVTGYEQYF

j_gene: TRBJ1-1
v_gene: TRBV20-1
abundance: NA
CDR3aa: CSAKYRDTEAFF

j_gene: TRBJ1-2
v_gene: TRBV20-1
abundance: NA
CDR3aa: CSARSSDLNYGYTF

j_gene: TRBJ2-1
v_gene: TRBV4-2
abundance: NA
CDR3aa: CASSLTEAGEAYNEQFF

j_gene: TRBJ1-2
v_gene: TRBV14
abundance: NA
CDR3aa: CASSLTGVNYGYTF

j_gene: TRBJ2-5
v_gene: TRBV5-1
abundance: NA
CDR3aa: CASSLNRPNNETQYF

j_gene: TRBJ2-6
v_gene: TRBV4-3
abundance: medium-sized
CDR3aa: CASSQADREGIAGANVLTF

j_gene: TRBJ2-2
v_gene: TRBV7-6
abundance: NA
CDR3aa: CASSSSRGTNTGELFF

j_gene: TRBJ1-5
v_gene: TRBV19
abundance: NA
CDR3aa: CASIPGEINNQPQHF

j_gene: TRBJ1-2
v_gene: TRBV29-1
abundance: NA
CDR3aa: CSVATGDFAGYTF

j_gene: TRBJ2-7
v_gene: TRBV20-1
abundance: NA
CDR3aa: CSARVLGQSLTYEQYF

j_gene: TRBJ2-7
v_gene: TRBV4-2
abundance: medium-sized
CDR3aa: CASTPDMGDSPYEQYF

j_gene: TRBJ1-1
v_gene: TRBV18
abundance: NA
CDR3aa: CASSLSAEAFF

j_gene: TRBJ2-1
v_gene: TRBV6-1
abundance: NA
CDR3aa: CASSALAFGEQFF

j_gene: TRBJ2-2
v_gene: TRBV2
abundance: NA
CDR3aa: CASRQPPTTELFF

j_gene: TRBJ2-7
v_gene: TRBV10-3
abundance: NA
CDR3aa: CAIRATGSSYEQYF

j_gene: TRBJ2-5
v_gene: TRBV5-5
abundance: NA
CDR3aa: CASSDRPDRQETQYF

j_gene: TRBJ2-3
v_gene: TRBV28
abundance: NA
CDR3aa: CASSPVGVGAGTDTQYF

j_gene: TRBJ2-5
v_gene: TRBV6-6
abundance: NA
CDR3aa: CASSYSLAGGPQETQYF

j_gene: TRBJ1-6
v_gene: TRBV20-1
abundance: NA
CDR3aa: CSARDGNSWNSPLHF

j_gene: TRBJ1-5
v_gene: TRBV16
abundance: NA
CDR3aa: CASSQSGQGYQPQHF

j_gene: TRBJ2-1
v_gene: TRBV13
abundance: NA
CDR3aa: CASSPWTSGDNEQFF

j_gene: TRBJ1-5
v_gene: TRBV6-6
abundance: NA
CDR3aa: CASSTGPDGGQPQHF

j_gene: TRBJ2-7
v_gene: TRBV9
abundance: NA
CDR3aa: CASSARQGSEQYF

j_gene: TRBJ2-7
v_gene: TRBV4-3
abundance: NA
CDR3aa: CASSQDYGTGFYEQYF

j_gene: TRBJ2-6
v_gene: TRBV28
abundance: NA
CDR3aa: CASSKGLSGANVLTF

j_gene: TRBJ2-5
v_gene: TRBV7-9
abundance: NA
CDR3aa: CATSASGEYLQETQYF

j_gene: TRBJ2-5
v_gene: TRBV7-9
abundance: NA
CDR3aa: CASSSTETQYF

j_gene: TRBJ2-3
v_gene: TRBV28
abundance: NA
CDR3aa: CASSLQGARTDTQYF

j_gene: TRBJ1-2
v_gene: TRBV29-1
abundance: NA
CDR3aa: CSVTDREGYTF

j_gene: TRBJ2-5
v_gene: TRBV15
abundance: NA
CDR3aa: CATSGNRALIPQETQYF

j_gene: TRBJ2-7
v_gene: TRBV29-1
abundance: NA
CDR3aa: CSADRGQDEQYF

j_gene: TRBJ2-1
v_gene: TRBV4-2
abundance: NA
CDR3aa: CASSQDREAYNEQFF

j_gene: TRBJ1-2
v_gene: TRBV21-1
abundance: NA
CDR3aa: CASSNPPGTRRGYTF

j_gene: TRBJ2-1
v_gene: TRBV5-1
abundance: NA
CDR3aa: CASRQKGAAYNEQFF

j_gene: TRBJ2-5
v_gene: TRBV5-1
abundance: NA
CDR3aa: CASSLVGLDSQETQYF